The rows below give T cell receptor beta chains drawn from one sample of a study of CD8 T cells in Susac syndrome. Via MiXCR, TCRdb re-called the immunoSEQ multiplex PCR reads, giving one row per CDR3 protein. The sample has approximately 79,000 distinct CDR3 sequences, 90% to 95% seen once; the top ten hold around 0.45%. The sequenced sample was CD8+ T cells from PBMCs. Every receptor here comes from a human donor with Susac syndrome. Each CDR3 is given with its conserved first and last residue. The D gene is left open where the match is weak. Only some rows state a clone size, as once, few, many or a class for expanded clones.

d_call,clone_size,v_call,j_call,cdr3_aa,cdr3_nt
-,-,TRBV20-1,TRBJ2-1,CSAREELVGYNEQFF,TGCAGTGCTAGAGAGGAACTAGTTGGGTACAATGAGCAGTTCTTC
TRBD1,-,TRBV20-1,TRBJ2-7,CSARASPGGSYEQYF,TGCAGTGCTAGAGCAAGCCCAGGGGGATCCTACGAGCAGTACTTC
TRBD2,-,TRBV12-3/TRBV12-4,TRBJ2-3,CASSWTSGRADTQYF,TGTGCCAGCAGTTGGACTAGCGGGAGGGCAGATACGCAGTATTTT
-,-,TRBV4-1,TRBJ2-1,CASSHGVQGYEQFF,TGCGCCAGCAGCCATGGGGTACAAGGGTATGAGCAGTTCTTC
-,-,TRBV10-3,TRBJ1-1,CAIGGGTYDTEAFF,TGTGCCATCGGGGGGGGGACGTATGACACTGAAGCTTTCTTT
-,-,TRBV2,TRBJ2-7,CASREGNPPYEQYF,TGTGCCAGCAGGGAGGGGAACCCCCCCTACGAGCAGTACTTC
-,-,TRBV6-7,TRBJ1-2,CASIKGENKRANYGYTF,TGTGCCAGCATCAAAGGAGAAAACAAGAGAGCTAACTATGGCTACACCTTC
TRBD1,-,TRBV5-1,TRBJ2-5,CASRATGEETQYF,TGCGCCAGCAGAGCGACAGGGGAGGAGACCCAGTACTTC
-,-,TRBV27,TRBJ1-1,CASLGATEAFF,TGTGCCAGCTTGGGTGCCACTGAAGCTTTCTTT
TRBD1,-,TRBV6-5,TRBJ1-2,CASSFRTGRANYGYTF,TGTGCCAGCAGTTTCAGGACAGGGCGAGCGAACTATGGCTACACCTTC
-,few,TRBV5-1,TRBJ1-1,CASSLGPTVNTEAFF,TGCGCCAGCAGCTTGGGACCGACAGTGAACACTGAAGCTTTCTTT
TRBD1,-,TRBV7-9,TRBJ2-7,CASSLHWDRDTYEQYF,TGTGCCAGCAGCTTACATTGGGACAGGGACACCTACGAGCAGTACTTC
-,once,TRBV10-3,TRBJ1-1,CAISRTLLSEAFF,TGTGCCATCAGTAGGACTTTGTTGAGTGAAGCTTTCTTT
TRBD2,-,TRBV6-1,TRBJ2-7,CASSSSGGRYEQYF,TGTGCCAGCAGTTCTAGCGGGGGCAGGTACGAGCAGTACTTC
-,-,TRBV5-1,TRBJ1-3,CASSYLGTASGNTIYF,TGCGCCAGCAGCTATTTGGGGACTGCCTCTGGAAACACCATATATTTT
-,once,TRBV2,TRBJ2-1,CASSALASSSYNEQFF,TGTGCCAGCAGTGCCCTAGCGTCGAGCTCCTACAATGAGCAGTTCTTC
TRBD1,-,TRBV25-1,TRBJ2-5,CASSEGQGVETQYF,TGTGCCAGCAGTGAGGGACAGGGAGTGGAGACCCAGTACTTC
-,-,TRBV6-5,TRBJ1-4,CASSRRRGAEKLFF,TGTGCCAGCAGTCGACGCCGAGGGGCCGAAAAACTGTTTTTT
-,-,TRBV3-1,TRBJ2-7,CASSHGFGYSEAEQYF,TGTGCCAGCAGCCATGGGTTCGGTTACAGTGAGGCGGAGCAGTACTTC
TRBD1,once,TRBV4-2,TRBJ2-5,CASSQDIQGASGETQYF,TGTGCCAGCAGCCAGGATATACAGGGGGCGTCCGGTGAGACCCAGTACTTC
TRBD1,once,TRBV5-1,TRBJ2-2,CASSLGQGAPDDTGELFF,TGCGCCAGCAGCCTGGGACAGGGGGCCCCTGATGACACCGGGGAGCTGTTTTTT
TRBD2,-,TRBV18,TRBJ2-4,CASSPLASGRINIQYF,TGTGCCAGCTCACCCCTGGCTAGCGGGAGGATTAACATTCAGTACTTC
TRBD1,-,TRBV27,TRBJ1-5,CASSRDRGYQPQHF,TGTGCCAGCAGCCGGGACAGGGGCTATCAGCCCCAGCATTTT
TRBD2,-,TRBV7-2,TRBJ2-1,CASSLFGLAANEQFF,TGTGCCAGCAGCTTATTCGGGCTAGCGGCGAATGAGCAGTTCTTC
-,-,TRBV12-3/TRBV12-4,TRBJ1-1,CASSLGRGTEAFF,TGTGCCAGCAGTTTAGGAAGGGGGACTGAAGCTTTCTTT
TRBD2,-,TRBV4-3,TRBJ2-7,CASSQEGAGGGNEQYF,TGCGCCAGCAGCCAAGAGGGTGCGGGAGGTGGGAACGAGCAGTACTTC
-,few,TRBV29-1,TRBJ2-1,CSVEGDLDNEQFF,TGCAGCGTTGAAGGGGACTTGGACAATGAGCAGTTCTTC
TRBD1,-,TRBV6-2/TRBV6-3,TRBJ2-2,CASSYSPGQGASMTGELFF,TGTGCCAGCAGTTACTCCCCTGGACAGGGGGCGTCAATGACCGGGGAGCTGTTTTTT
-,once,TRBV20-1,TRBJ1-5,CSARVGAGADQPQHF,TGCAGTGCTAGAGTGGGCGCGGGGGCCGATCAGCCCCAGCATTTT
-,-,TRBV20-1,TRBJ1-6,CSAFSSGWSSPLHF,TGCAGTGCTTTCTCCTCCGGGTGGAGTTCACCCCTCCACTTT
-,once,TRBV20-1,TRBJ2-1,CSARESPVDEQFF,TGCAGTGCTAGGGAGAGCCCTGTTGATGAGCAGTTCTTC
-,-,TRBV6-6,TRBJ1-2,CASSLEHDTGSGYTF,TGTGCCAGCAGCCTCGAGCATGATACAGGGAGCGGCTACACCTTC
-,-,TRBV4-1,TRBJ2-2,CASSQWANTGELFF,TGCGCCAGCAGCCAGTGGGCGAACACCGGGGAGCTGTTTTTT
TRBD2,-,TRBV7-8,TRBJ2-3,CASSLVAGVPSTDTQYF,TGTGCCAGCAGCTTGGTAGCGGGAGTACCTAGCACAGATACGCAGTATTTT
-,-,TRBV6-6,TRBJ2-2,CASSYRAGELFF,TGTGCCAGCAGTTACAGGGCCGGGGAGCTGTTTTTT
TRBD2,-,TRBV2,TRBJ2-7,CASRLLSGRAYEQYF,TGTGCCAGCCGACTTCTTAGCGGGAGGGCCTACGAGCAGTACTTC
-,-,TRBV5-4,TRBJ1-1,CAIPGGSAAEAFF,TGTGCCATTCCCGGGGGGTCGGCCGCTGAAGCTTTCTTT
-,-,TRBV20-1,TRBJ2-1,CSAGQRNEQFF,TGCAGTGCCGGACAAAGGAATGAGCAGTTCTTC
-,-,TRBV7-6,TRBJ1-5,CASSLAVHQPQHF,TGTGCCAGCAGCTTAGCGGTCCATCAGCCCCAGCATTTT
-,once,TRBV27,TRBJ1-5,CASTVFAGSNQPQHF,TGTGCCAGCACCGTTTTCGCGGGTAGCAATCAGCCCCAGCATTTT
-,-,TRBV15,TRBJ1-2,CATSRERTVDYGYTF,TGTGCCACAAGCAGAGAAAGGACAGTGGACTATGGCTACACCTTC
-,-,TRBV3-1,TRBJ2-4,CASSLSAKNIQYF,TGTGCCAGCAGCCTTTCAGCCAAAAACATTCAGTACTTC
-,few,TRBV6-5,TRBJ2-3,CASSYQDTQYF,TGTGCCAGCAGTTACCAAGATACGCAGTATTTT
-,-,TRBV7-9,TRBJ2-1,CASSYLLHEQFF,TGTGCCAGCAGCTACCTTCTCCATGAGCAGTTCTTC
-,once,TRBV30,TRBJ2-7,CAWSDGAGEQYF,TGTGCCTGGAGTGATGGGGCGGGGGAGCAGTACTTC
-,-,TRBV19,TRBJ2-1,CASSIGRGNEQFF,TGTGCCAGTAGTATAGGTCGGGGCAATGAGCAGTTCTTC
-,-,TRBV28,TRBJ1-2,CASSLRVPNYGYTF,TGTGCCAGCAGTCTCAGGGTCCCCAACTATGGCTACACCTTC
TRBD2,-,TRBV4-2,TRBJ2-1,CASSSTWGGYNEQFF,TGTGCCAGCAGCTCCACGTGGGGGGGTTACAATGAGCAGTTCTTC
-,-,TRBV29-1,TRBJ1-1,CSFYRAGRWDTEAFF,TGCAGCTTCTATCGGGCAGGGAGATGGGACACTGAAGCTTTCTTT
-,once,TRBV20-1,TRBJ1-2,CSARGVRTYYF,TGCAGTGCTAGAGGGGTCCGGACCTATTACTTC
TRBD1,-,TRBV10-3,TRBJ2-7,CAISDPVAGGDEQYF,TGTGCCATCAGTGACCCCGTGGCAGGGGGCGACGAGCAGTACTTC
-,-,TRBV6-1,TRBJ2-7,CASSEVAALSYEQYF,TGTGCCAGCAGTGAAGTGGCAGCCCTCTCCTACGAGCAGTACTTC
-,-,TRBV6-5,TRBJ1-1,CASSYSAGNSEAFF,TGTGCCAGCAGTTACTCGGCGGGGAATAGTGAAGCTTTCTTT
TRBD2,-,TRBV18,TRBJ2-1,CATSGNSGGRSYNEQFF,TGTGCCACTTCAGGGAATAGCGGGGGCCGCTCCTACAATGAGCAGTTCTTC
-,-,TRBV10-2,TRBJ2-3,CASRRDSVTDTQYF,TGCGCCAGCAGGCGGGATTCGGTAACAGATACGCAGTATTTT
TRBD1,once,TRBV29-1,TRBJ1-2,CSVEDRGTGDPVNYGYTF,TGCAGCGTTGAAGACCGAGGGACAGGGGACCCCGTAAACTATGGCTACACCTTC
TRBD2,-,TRBV2,TRBJ2-7,CASRGTSGIYEQYF,TGTGCCAGTAGAGGGACTAGCGGGATCTACGAGCAGTACTTC